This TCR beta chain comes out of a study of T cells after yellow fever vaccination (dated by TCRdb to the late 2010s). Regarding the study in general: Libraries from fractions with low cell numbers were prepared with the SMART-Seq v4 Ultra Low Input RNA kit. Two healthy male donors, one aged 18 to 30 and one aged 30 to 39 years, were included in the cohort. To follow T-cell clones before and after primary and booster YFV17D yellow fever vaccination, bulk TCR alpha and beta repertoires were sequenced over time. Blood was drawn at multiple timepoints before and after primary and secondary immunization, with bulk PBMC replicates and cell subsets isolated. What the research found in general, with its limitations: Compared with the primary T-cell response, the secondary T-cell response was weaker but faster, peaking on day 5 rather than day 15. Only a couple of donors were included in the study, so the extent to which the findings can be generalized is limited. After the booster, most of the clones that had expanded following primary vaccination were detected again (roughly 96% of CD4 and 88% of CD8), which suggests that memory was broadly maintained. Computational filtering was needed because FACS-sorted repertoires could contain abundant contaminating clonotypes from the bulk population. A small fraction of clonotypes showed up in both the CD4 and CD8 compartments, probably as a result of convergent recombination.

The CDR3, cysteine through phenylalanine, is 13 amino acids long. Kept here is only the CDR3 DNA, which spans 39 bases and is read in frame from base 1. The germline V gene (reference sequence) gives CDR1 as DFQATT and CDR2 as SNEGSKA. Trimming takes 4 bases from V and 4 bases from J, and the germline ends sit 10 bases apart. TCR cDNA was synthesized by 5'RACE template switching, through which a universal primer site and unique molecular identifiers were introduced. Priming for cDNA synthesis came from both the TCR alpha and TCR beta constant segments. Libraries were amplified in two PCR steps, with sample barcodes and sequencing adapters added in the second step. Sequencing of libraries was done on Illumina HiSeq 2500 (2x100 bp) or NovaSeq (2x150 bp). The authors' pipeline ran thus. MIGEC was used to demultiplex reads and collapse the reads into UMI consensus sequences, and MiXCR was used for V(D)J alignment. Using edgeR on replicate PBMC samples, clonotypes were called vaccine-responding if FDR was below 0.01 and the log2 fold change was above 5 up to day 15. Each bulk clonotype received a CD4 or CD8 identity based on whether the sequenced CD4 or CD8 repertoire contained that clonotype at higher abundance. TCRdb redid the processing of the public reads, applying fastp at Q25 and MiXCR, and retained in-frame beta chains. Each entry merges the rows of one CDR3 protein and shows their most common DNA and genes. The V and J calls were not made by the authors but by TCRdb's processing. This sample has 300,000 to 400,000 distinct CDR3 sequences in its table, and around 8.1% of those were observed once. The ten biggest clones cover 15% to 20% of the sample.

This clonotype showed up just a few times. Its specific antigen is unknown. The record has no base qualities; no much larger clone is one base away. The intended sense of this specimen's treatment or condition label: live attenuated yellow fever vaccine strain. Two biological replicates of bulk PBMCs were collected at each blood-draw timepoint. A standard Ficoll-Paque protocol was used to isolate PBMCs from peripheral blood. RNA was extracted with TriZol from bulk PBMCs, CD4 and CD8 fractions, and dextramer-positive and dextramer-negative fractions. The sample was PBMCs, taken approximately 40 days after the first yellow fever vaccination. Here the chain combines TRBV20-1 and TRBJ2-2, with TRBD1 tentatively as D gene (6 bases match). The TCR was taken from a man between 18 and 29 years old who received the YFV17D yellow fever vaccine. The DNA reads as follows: TGCAGTGCTACACAGGGAAGCACCGGGGAGCTGTTTTTT. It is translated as CSATQGSTGELFF.